This T cell receptor (beta chain) was sequenced for a study of identical twins. As regards this clonotype: Its antigen is not identified.

Per germline, CDR1 SGHTA and CDR2 FQGNSA. The CDR3 runs to 14 residues. The germline V and J ends were trimmed by 3 bases and 15 bases, with 21 bases remaining between them. A universal primer site arose from template switching, and cDNA bore unique molecular identifiers. Each CDR3 protein gets one entry after TCRdb re-called the 5' RACE reads with MiXCR. The table lists roughly 1,500,000 distinct CDR3 sequences, roughly 35% of them singletons. Study-level results: Alpha sequences that were out-of-frame and twin-shared showed an excess of low generation probability. Cord blood beta clonotypes that were abundant carried fewer insertions, and memory repertoires showed no such trend.

V usage is TRBV7-2 and J usage is TRBJ2-1, with D unclear. The sequenced sample consisted of cord blood. The receptor comes from a newborn girl in good health. The CDR3 bases are TGTGCCAGCAGCTTTGGGCCAAACTACGACGGGCGGTTCTTC. Its protein is CASSFGPNYDGRFF.